This entry lists 21 T cell receptor beta chains sequenced from one sample in a study of tumor and adjacent non-tumor tissue in lung cancer. A modified ARM-PCR protocol with three rounds of nested PCR amplified TCRbeta. TCRdb used MiXCR to reprocess the multiplex PCR reads, holding one entry per CDR3 protein. The top ten clones hold 25% to 30% of a sample with about 75,000 distinct CDR3 sequences, under 70% of them seen once. This sample's RNA came from whole unsorted tissue. The normal lung tissue was taken more than 3 cm from the tumor edge. Sequenced material: distant non-tumor lung tissue. The receptors shown here come from a woman between 50 and 59 years old with non-small cell lung cancer.

Turning to this clonotype: This may come from a read error, since a much larger clone is one base off. No conserved phenylalanine or tryptophan is present at the end of the CDR3, so a read error is the likely explanation. This chain uses TRBV28 with TRBJ1-2, with D perhaps matching TRBD1 (5 bases). V lost 2 bases to trimming and J lost 3 bases, with 16 bases between them. The germline V gene encodes CDR1 MDHEN and CDR2 SYDVKM. This CDR3 has 16 residues. CDR3 region: CASSLTVDQGYYGYTI. As DNA, the CDR3 is TGTGCCAGCAGTTTAACCGTAGATCAGGGTTACTATGGCTACACCATC.

For this clonotype: Germline is not matched at one junction end, which may reflect a read error. V is TRBV11-2 and J is TRBJ1-2; D not resolved. Germline V lookup: CDR1 SGHAT, CDR2 FQNNGV. The CDR3 runs 14 residues. CDR3 residues: CAGSLGSGFLGYTF. The CDR3 nucleotides are TGTGCCGGCAGCTTAGGGTCTGGGTTTCTAGGCTACACCTTC.

This clonotype was found many times. The rearrangement uses TRBV10-3 and TRBJ2-3, with 8 bases fitting TRBD1. This CDR3 has 15 amino acids. Germline loops: CDR1 ENHRY, CDR2 SYGVKD. After removal of 3 bases from V and 3 bases from J, the junction contained 5 bases not matched to a gene. CDR3 nucleotide sequence: TGTGCCATCAGTGAAGGACAGGGCGGGACAGATACGCAGTATTTT. Protein sequence: CAISEGQGGTDTQYF.

This clonotype came up once. With a much larger clone just one base away, this may be a read error. The V and J genes are TRBV10-3 and TRBJ2-7; 9 nucleotides line up with TRBD1. Germline V gives CDR1 ENHRY, CDR2 SYGVKD. The CDR3 has 13 residues. The CDR3 DNA follows: TGTGCCATCAGCCCGGGACAGGGCTACGAGCAGTGCTTC. Protein sequence: CAISPGQGYEQCF.

This clonotype was detected only once. A much larger clone lies one base from this, so it may be a read error. As the CDR3 is not closed by the conserved phenylalanine or tryptophan, this likely results from a read error. The genes are TRBV29-1 and TRBJ2-1, with D unclear. This CDR3 is 13 amino acids long. Trimming removed 4 bases at V and 2 bases at J, with 9 bases between. The germline V gene encodes CDR1 SQVTM and CDR2 ANQGSEA. The CDR3: CSVVGITYNEQFY. In DNA, the CDR3 is TGCAGCGTTGTAGGGATAACCTACAATGAGCAGTTCTAC.

V gene TRBV20-1 combines with J gene TRBJ2-3; D unclear. The CDR3 extends over 14 amino acids. Trimming stripped 7 bases from V and 2 bases from J, with 16 bases between. Germline V gene lookup returns CDR1 DFQATT and CDR2 SNEGSKA (reference sequence). The CDR3 DNA reads as TGCAGTGTTAGTCAAGTGGCCGACACAGATACGCAGTATTTT. It translates to CSVSQVADTDTQYF.

The rearrangement uses TRBV5-1 and TRBJ2-7, with D unresolved. With 4 bases removed from V and 3 bases from J, the gap between germline ends came to 11 bases. Germline V CDR1 and CDR2: SGHRS, YFSETQ. This CDR3 region has 13 residues. CDR3 loop: CASSTAWGYEQYF. In DNA, the CDR3 is TGCGCCAGCAGCACAGCGTGGGGCTACGAGCAGTACTTC.

With respect to this clonotype: Since a much larger clone is just one base distant, this may be a read error. Here the CDR3 reads CASTSRDFYNEQLF. The CDR3 nucleotides read TGTGCCAGCACTAGCCGGGACTTCTACAATGAGCAGTTGTTC. This rearrangement joins TRBV6-2 or TRBV6-3 to TRBJ2-1; D possibly corresponds to TRBD2 (6 bases). The CDR3 is 14 amino acids. Germline V gene sequence: CDR1 MNHEY, CDR2 SVGEGT.

Worth noting for this clonotype: An end of the junction differs from the germline gene, which may be a read error. V and J are TRBV11-3 and TRBJ2-3; D unresolved. The CDR3 extends over 13 amino acids. Germline V lookup: CDR1 SGHNT, CDR2 YENEEA. Written as DNA, the CDR3 is TGTGCCAGAAGCCGCCGTGGCACAGATACGCACTATTTT. Translated, it gives CARSRRGTDTHYF.

Regarding this clonotype: The CDR3 does not end in the conserved phenylalanine or tryptophan, so this is likely a read error. Here the CDR3 reads CASRPGTGSGELFY. The CDR3 region has the DNA TGTGCCAGCAGACCCGGGACAGGGTCCGGGGAACTGTTTTAT. The chain is built from TRBV4-2 and TRBJ2-2; 9 bases match TRBD1. Germline CDR1 LGHNA, CDR2 YNFKEQ. This CDR3 region has 14 residues.

As concerns this clonotype: With a much larger clone just one base away, this may be a read error. Because it lacks the conserved phenylalanine or tryptophan at the end, this CDR3 is likely a read error. The rearrangement uses TRBV4-1 and TRBJ2-1, with D uncertain. V lost 0 bases to trimming and J lost 6 bases, with 12 bases between them. The CDR3 length is 15 residues. Germline CDR1 reads MGHRA; CDR2 reads YSYEKL. Written as DNA, the CDR3 is TGCGCCAGCAGCCAAGACAGTGCGCGCGGCAATGAGCAGTTCCTC. Amino acid sequence: CASSQDSARGNEQFL.

A remark on this clonotype: Germline is not matched at one junction end, which may reflect a read error. The gene calls are TRBV11-2 and TRBJ2-7; no clear D. The length of the CDR3 is 15 residues. Germline loops: CDR1 SGHAT, CDR2 FQNNGV. The CDR3 coding sequence is TGTGCCAGCAGCTTATCGGGCTGGGATTCCTACGAGCTGTACTTC. Its translation is CASSLSGWDSYELYF.

As regards this clonotype: Its ends do not fully match the called genes, so a read error is possible. This chain links TRBV4-1 with TRBJ2-7; D possibly matches TRBD1 or TRBD2 (5 bases each). The CDR3 totals 17 residues. Germline V gene sequence: CDR1 MGHRA, CDR2 YSYEKL. In nucleotides, the CDR3 is TGCACCAGCAGCCATGCAACCGGGACGCAGAACCCCTACGAGCAGTACTTC. This codes for CTSSHATGTQNPYEQYF.

Concerning this clonotype itself: Its ends do not fully match the called genes, so a read error is possible. The chain couples TRBV20-1 to TRBJ2-1; D possibly corresponds to TRBD2 (6 bases). This CDR3 has 17 residues. In germline, CDR1 is DFQATT, CDR2 SNEGSKA (reference sequence). In DNA form, the CDR3 reads TGCAATGCTACAGGACTAAACCATAACCCCGGCTACAGTGAGCAGTTCTTC. Its protein is CNATGLNHNPGYSEQFF.

Comment on this clonotype: At one of its ends the junction is not consistent with the germline gene, which may arise from a read error. The J gene is TRBJ2-3, the V gene TRBV7-3; no reliable D call. The germline V gene has CDR1 SGHTA and CDR2 FQGTGA. The CDR3 runs 15 residues. The CDR3 DNA sequence: TGTGCCATCAGCTTAACATACTCTAGCACAGATACGCAGTATTTT. Translating it yields CAISLTYSSTDTQYF.

Turning to this clonotype: The junction does not match germline at one end; this may be a read error. The rearrangement links TRBV24-1 to TRBJ2-5; a weak D match, TRBD1 (6 bases). Germline-derived CDR1 and CDR2 are KGHDR and SFDVKD. The CDR3 loop spans 13 amino acids. The CDR3 spells CATSDLTNGQSYF. CDR3 sequence (DNA): TGTGCCACCAGTGATTTAACCAATGGACAGTCGTATTTC.

About this clonotype: Relative to the germline gene, one junction end is altered; a read error may explain this. The V and J genes are TRBV6-1 and TRBJ2-7; 8 positions agree with TRBD1. The CDR3 extends over 16 amino acids. Germline V gene data show CDR1 as MNHNS and CDR2 as SASEGT. Here the CDR3 DNA reads TGTGCCAACAGTGAAGTGGGAGGACAGGGACGCTACGAGCAGTACTTC. It yields the protein CANSEVGGQGRYEQYF.

Worth noting for this clonotype: One end of the junction does not line up with germline, which may come from a read error. DNA of the CDR3: TGTACCAGCAGTGCCAGAAGCCGAAACACCGGGGAGCTGTTTTTT. Translating it yields CTSSARSRNTGELFF. The rearrangement links TRBV6-1 to TRBJ2-2, with unresolved D. This CDR3 region has 15 residues. CDR1 MNHNS and CDR2 SASEGT come from the germline V gene.

To note about this clonotype: The missing conserved phenylalanine or tryptophan at the end of this CDR3 makes a read error likely. The DNA is omitted, as the CDR3 cannot be located on it reliably, and the CDR3 follows TCRdb's listing. The chain uses TRBV20-1 and TRBJ1-1; the table's TRBD1 call for D was not verified on the DNA. The CDR3 is made up of 15 amino acids, end residues included. Germline V gene data show CDR1 as DFQATT and CDR2 as SNEGSKA (reference sequence). CDR3: CSARLEGGVDTETPS.

Worth noting for this clonotype: The conserved phenylalanine or tryptophan is not found at the CDR3 terminus, so this likely reflects a read error. The chain employs TRBV10-3 and TRBJ1-2, with no clear D. The CDR3 runs 12 residues. Germline values: CDR1 ENHRY, CDR2 SYGVKD. With 3 bases removed from V and 4 bases from J, the gap between germline ends came to 6 bases. CDR3: CAISERIYGYTI. The CDR3 bases are TGTGCCATCAGTGAAAGGATCTATGGCTACACCATC.

As for this clonotype: A much larger clone lies a single base off, so this may be a read error. The chain joins TRBV4-3 to TRBJ1-6, with D perhaps matching TRBD1 (5 bases). In germline, CDR1 is LGHNA, CDR2 YSLEER. CDR3 size: 16 residues. This CDR3 reads CASSPARGEYNLPLHF. For the CDR3, the DNA is TGCGCCAGCAGCCCTGCACGGGGGGAGTATAATTTACCCCTCCACTTT.